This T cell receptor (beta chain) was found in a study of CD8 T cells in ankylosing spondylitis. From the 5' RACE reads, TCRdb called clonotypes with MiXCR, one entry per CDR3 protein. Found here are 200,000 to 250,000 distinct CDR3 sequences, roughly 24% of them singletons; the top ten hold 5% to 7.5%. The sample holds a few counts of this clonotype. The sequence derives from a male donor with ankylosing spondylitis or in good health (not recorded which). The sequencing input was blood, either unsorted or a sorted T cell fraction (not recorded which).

CDR3 coding DNA: TGTGCCAGCAGCCAGGGACGAGCCCATTCAGAGACCCAGTACTTC. Protein product: CASSQGRAHSETQYF. V is TRBV4-2 and J is TRBJ2-5; either TRBD1 or TRBD2 may fit D (5 bases each). The CDR3 is 15 residues long. Looked up from germline, CDR1 is LGHNA and CDR2 is YNFKEQ. V dropped 3 bases and J dropped 4 bases, with 15 bases sitting between them.